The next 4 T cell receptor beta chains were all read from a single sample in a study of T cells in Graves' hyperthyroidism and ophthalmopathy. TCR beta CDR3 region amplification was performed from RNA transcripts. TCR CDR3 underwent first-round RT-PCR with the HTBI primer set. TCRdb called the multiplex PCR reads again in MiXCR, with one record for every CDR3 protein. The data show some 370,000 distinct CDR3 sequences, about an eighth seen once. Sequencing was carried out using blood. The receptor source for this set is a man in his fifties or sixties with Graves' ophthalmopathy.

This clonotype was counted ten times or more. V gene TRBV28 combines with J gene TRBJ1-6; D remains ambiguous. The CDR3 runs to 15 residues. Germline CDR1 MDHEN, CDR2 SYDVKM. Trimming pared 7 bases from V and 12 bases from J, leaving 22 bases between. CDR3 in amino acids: CASNEGGFSVRPLHF. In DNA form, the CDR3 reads TGTGCCAGCAACGAGGGAGGGTTCAGCGTTAGACCCCTCCACTTT.

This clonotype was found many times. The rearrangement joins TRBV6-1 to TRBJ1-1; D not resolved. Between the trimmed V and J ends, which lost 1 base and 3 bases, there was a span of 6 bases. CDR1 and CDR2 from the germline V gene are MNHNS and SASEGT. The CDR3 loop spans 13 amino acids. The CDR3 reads CASSEEGYTEAFF. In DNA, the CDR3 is TGTGCCAGCAGTGAAGAAGGGTACACTGAAGCTTTCTTT.

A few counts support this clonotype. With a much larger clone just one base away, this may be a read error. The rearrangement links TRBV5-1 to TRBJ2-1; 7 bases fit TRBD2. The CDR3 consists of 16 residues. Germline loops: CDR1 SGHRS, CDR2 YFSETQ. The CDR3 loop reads CASSPKERELGDEQLF. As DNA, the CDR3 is TGCGCCAGCAGCCCGAAGGAGCGGGAACTGGGTGATGAGCAGCTCTTC.

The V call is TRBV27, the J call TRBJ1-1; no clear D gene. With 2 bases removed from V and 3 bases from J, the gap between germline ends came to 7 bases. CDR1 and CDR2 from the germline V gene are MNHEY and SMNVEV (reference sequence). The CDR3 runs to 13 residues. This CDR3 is CASSLKVYTEAFF. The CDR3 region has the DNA TGTGCCAGCAGTTTAAAGGTGTACACTGAAGCTTTCTTT.